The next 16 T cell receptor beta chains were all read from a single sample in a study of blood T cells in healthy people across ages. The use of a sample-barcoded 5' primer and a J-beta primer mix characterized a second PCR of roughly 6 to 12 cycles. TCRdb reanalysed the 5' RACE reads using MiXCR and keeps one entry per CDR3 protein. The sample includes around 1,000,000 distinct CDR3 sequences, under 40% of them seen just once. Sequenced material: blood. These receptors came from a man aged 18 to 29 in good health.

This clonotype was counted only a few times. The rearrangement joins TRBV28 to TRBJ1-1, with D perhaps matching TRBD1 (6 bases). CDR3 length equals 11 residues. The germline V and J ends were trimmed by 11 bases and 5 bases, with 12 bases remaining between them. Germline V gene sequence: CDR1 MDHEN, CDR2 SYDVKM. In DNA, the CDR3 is TGTGCCTCCGAACAGGGAACTGAAGCTTTCTTT. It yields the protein CASEQGTEAFF.

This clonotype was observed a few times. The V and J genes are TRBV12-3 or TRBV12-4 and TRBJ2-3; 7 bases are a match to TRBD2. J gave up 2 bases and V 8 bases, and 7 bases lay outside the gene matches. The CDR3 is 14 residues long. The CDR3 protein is CASCTSGNTDTQYF. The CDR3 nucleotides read TGTGCCAGCTGTACCAGCGGGAACACAGATACGCAGTATTTT.

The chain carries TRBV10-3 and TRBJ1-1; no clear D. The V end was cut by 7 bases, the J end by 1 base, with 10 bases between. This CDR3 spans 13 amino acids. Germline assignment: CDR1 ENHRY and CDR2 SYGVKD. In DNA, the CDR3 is TGTGCCATCACAGAGGGAGAGAACACTGAAGCTTTCTTT. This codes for CAITEGENTEAFF.

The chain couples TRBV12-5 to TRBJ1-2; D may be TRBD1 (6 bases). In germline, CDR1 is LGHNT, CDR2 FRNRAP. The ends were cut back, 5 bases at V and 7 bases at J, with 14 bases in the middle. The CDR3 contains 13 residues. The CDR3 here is CASGTSGAVGYTF. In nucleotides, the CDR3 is TGTGCTAGTGGTACCTCGGGGGCGGTTGGCTACACCTTC.

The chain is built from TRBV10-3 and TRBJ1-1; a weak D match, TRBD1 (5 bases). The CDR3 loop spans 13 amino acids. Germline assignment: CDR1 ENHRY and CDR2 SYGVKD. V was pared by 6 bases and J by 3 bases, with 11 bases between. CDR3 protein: CAIRETVYTEAFF. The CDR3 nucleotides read TGTGCCATCAGAGAGACAGTCTACACTGAAGCTTTCTTT.

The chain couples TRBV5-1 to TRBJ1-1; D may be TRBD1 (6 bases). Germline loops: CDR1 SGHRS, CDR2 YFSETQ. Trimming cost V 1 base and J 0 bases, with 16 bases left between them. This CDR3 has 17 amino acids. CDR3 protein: CASSLLGGSFLNTEAFF. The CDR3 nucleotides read TGCGCCAGCAGCTTGTTAGGGGGGAGCTTTTTGAACACTGAAGCTTTCTTT.

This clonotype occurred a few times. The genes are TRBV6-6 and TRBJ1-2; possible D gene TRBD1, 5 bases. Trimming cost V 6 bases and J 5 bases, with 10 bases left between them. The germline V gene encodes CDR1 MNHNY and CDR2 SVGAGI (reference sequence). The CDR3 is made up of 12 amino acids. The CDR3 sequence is CASRSGLYGYTF. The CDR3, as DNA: TGTGCCAGCAGATCGGGGCTATATGGCTACACCTTC.

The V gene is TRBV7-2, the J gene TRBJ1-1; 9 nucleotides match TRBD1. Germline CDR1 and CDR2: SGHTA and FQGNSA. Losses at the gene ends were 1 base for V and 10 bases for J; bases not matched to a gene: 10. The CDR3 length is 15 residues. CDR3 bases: TGTGCCAGCAGCTTAGACGGAGACAGGGGGAGAGGAGCTTTCTTT. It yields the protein CASSLDGDRGRGAFF.

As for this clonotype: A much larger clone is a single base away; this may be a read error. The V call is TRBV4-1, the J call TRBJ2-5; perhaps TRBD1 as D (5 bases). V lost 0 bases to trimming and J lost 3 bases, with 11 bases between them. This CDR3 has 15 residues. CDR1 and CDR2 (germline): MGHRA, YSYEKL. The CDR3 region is CASSQDVQGKETQYF. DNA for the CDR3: TGCGCCAGCAGCCAAGATGTCCAGGGTAAAGAGACCCAGTACTTC.

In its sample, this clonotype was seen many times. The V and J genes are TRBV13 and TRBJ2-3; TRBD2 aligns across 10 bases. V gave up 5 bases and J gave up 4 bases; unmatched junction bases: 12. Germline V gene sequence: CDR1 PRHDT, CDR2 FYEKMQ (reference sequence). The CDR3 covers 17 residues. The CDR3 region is CASSAPQGLAMPDTQYF. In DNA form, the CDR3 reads TGTGCCAGCAGCGCTCCGCAGGGACTAGCGATGCCAGATACGCAGTATTTT. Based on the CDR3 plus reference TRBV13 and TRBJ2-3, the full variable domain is AAGVIQSPRHLIKEKRETATLKCYPIPRHDTVYWYQQGPGQDPQFLISFYEKMQSDKGSIPDRFSAQQFSDYHSELNMSSLELGDSALYFCASSAPQGLAMPDTQYFGPGTRLTVL.

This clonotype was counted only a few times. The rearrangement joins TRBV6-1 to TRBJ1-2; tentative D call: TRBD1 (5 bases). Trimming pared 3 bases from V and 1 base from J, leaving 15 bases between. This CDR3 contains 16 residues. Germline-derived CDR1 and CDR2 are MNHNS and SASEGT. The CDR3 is CASSEILTESNYGYTF. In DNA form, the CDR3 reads TGTGCCAGCAGTGAGATTCTGACAGAAAGTAACTATGGCTACACCTTC.

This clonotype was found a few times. In nucleotides, the CDR3 is TGTGCCAGCAGTTCGGGGCAGGGTGGTGGCTACACCTTC. Amino acid sequence: CASSSGQGGGYTF. The J gene is TRBJ1-2, the V gene TRBV6-6; D perhaps matches TRBD1 (5 bases). The length of the CDR3 is 13 residues. Germline V gene lookup returns CDR1 MNHNY and CDR2 SVGAGI (reference sequence). V shed 4 bases and J shed 7 bases, with 13 bases lying between them.

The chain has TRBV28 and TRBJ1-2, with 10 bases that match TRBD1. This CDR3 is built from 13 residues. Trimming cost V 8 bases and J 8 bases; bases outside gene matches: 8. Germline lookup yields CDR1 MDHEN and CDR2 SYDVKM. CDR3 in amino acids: CASVGDRGEGYTF. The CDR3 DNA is TGTGCCAGCGTGGGGGACAGGGGCGAGGGCTACACCTTC.

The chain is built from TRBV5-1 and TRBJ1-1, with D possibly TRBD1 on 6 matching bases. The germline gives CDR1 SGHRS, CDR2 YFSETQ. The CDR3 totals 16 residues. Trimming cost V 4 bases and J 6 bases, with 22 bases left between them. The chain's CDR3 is CASSISVTGLGAEAFF. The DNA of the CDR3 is TGCGCCAGCAGCATTTCCGTGACAGGCCTGGGGGCTGAAGCTTTCTTT.

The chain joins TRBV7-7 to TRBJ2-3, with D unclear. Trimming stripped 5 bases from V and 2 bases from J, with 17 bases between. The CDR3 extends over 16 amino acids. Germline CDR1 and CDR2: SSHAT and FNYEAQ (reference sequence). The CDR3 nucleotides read TGTGCCAGCAGCCCAGAACCTGGCAGATCCACAGATACGCAGTATTTT. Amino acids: CASSPEPGRSTDTQYF.

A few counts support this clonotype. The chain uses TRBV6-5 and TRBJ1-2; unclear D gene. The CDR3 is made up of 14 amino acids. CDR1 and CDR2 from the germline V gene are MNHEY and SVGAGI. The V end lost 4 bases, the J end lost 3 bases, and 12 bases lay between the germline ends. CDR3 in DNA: TGTGCCAGCAGTTCTCCGGGTATCGACTATGGCTACACCTTC. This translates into CASSSPGIDYGYTF.